These T cell receptor beta chains were read from a single sample in a study of T-cell reconstitution after alpha-beta-depleted transplantation in children. TCRdb re-called the PCR reads with MiXCR, one entry per CDR3 protein. The sample contains 700,000 to 950,000 distinct CDR3 sequences, around 17% of which appear only once. The source material was PBMCs, mostly from graft donor cells, sampled 360 days after TCRalphabeta/CD19-depleted stem cell transplant. The receptors stem from a male patient under 18 who had a stem cell transplant for acute lymphoblastic leukemia, so the T cells may come from the graft donor. Both conserved end residues are trimmed from each CDR3. A D gene is named only where the DNA matches it firmly. Only some rows state a clone size, as once, few, many or a class for expanded clones.

V: TRBV29-1; J: TRBJ2-1; size: few; D: NA; CDR3: GLRRQGNEQF
V: TRBV7-6; J: TRBJ2-5; size: few; D: TRBD1; CDR3: ASSSEGAVGETQY
V: TRBV5-1; J: TRBJ2-3; size: NA; D: NA; CDR3: ASSLDWAWDTQY
V: TRBV5-1; J: TRBJ2-1; size: NA; D: NA; CDR3: ASSSYRVWSYNEQF
V: TRBV9; J: TRBJ2-2; size: few; D: TRBD1; CDR3: ASSVPRPGTAYTGELF
V: TRBV2; J: TRBJ2-1; size: many; D: NA; CDR3: ASSPLELMSYNEQF
V: TRBV29-1; J: TRBJ2-4; size: many; D: NA; CDR3: SARRGTDRLLAKNIQY
V: TRBV5-6; J: TRBJ2-5; size: few; D: TRBD1; CDR3: ASRWDRRQETQY
V: TRBV5-5; J: TRBJ2-5; size: NA; D: NA; CDR3: ASSPVRIAETQY
V: TRBV7-8; J: TRBJ2-5; size: once; D: TRBD1; CDR3: ASSYNRDSPRETQY
V: TRBV12-3/TRBV12-4; J: TRBJ2-1; size: NA; D: NA; CDR3: ASSAGYNEQF
V: TRBV20-1; J: TRBJ2-1; size: many; D: TRBD2; CDR3: SARSQRDRYNEQF
V: TRBV4-1; J: TRBJ2-3; size: NA; D: TRBD2; CDR3: ASSHNRGTSGTDTQY
V: TRBV6-1; J: TRBJ2-1; size: NA; D: TRBD2; CDR3: ASSEALLAGTFNEQF
V: TRBV20-1; J: TRBJ2-7; size: few; D: NA; CDR3: SAMRDYRDSTSNPYEQY
V: TRBV20-1; J: TRBJ2-3; size: NA; D: TRBD2; CDR3: SATLGLAGPDTQY
V: TRBV20-1; J: TRBJ2-5; size: few; D: NA; CDR3: SALAGESAAQY
V: TRBV20-1; J: TRBJ2-7; size: NA; D: TRBD2; CDR3: SARGLADEQY
V: TRBV29-1; J: TRBJ2-7; size: NA; D: TRBD1; CDR3: SVEAPPGQGVSYEQY
V: TRBV12-3/TRBV12-4; J: TRBJ2-1; size: NA; D: NA; CDR3: ASEGTSRRSYNEQF
V: TRBV29-1; J: TRBJ2-3; size: few; D: NA; CDR3: SVARPPDTQY
V: TRBV5-1; J: TRBJ2-1; size: NA; D: NA; CDR3: ASSLQGIEQF
V: TRBV30; J: TRBJ2-7; size: once; D: TRBD1; CDR3: ACATGEGPYEQY
V: TRBV2; J: TRBJ2-1; size: NA; D: TRBD2; CDR3: ASAGEGFNEQF
V: TRBV6-1; J: TRBJ2-2; size: NA; D: NA; CDR3: ASSQGWSGELF
V: TRBV7-6; J: TRBJ2-7; size: NA; D: TRBD2; CDR3: ASSPTSGRALSYEQY
V: TRBV10-3; J: TRBJ2-6; size: once; D: NA; CDR3: AISKDPANVLT